Sequencing of this T cell receptor beta chain was carried out in a study of T cells in Graves' hyperthyroidism and ophthalmopathy. Overall study context: The initial diagnosis was the point when peripheral blood was collected, ahead of any treatment.

Germline V gene data show CDR1 as SGDLS and CDR2 as YYNGEE. Trimming left V 0 bases short and J 3 bases short, with 12 bases between. This CDR3 contains 15 residues. RNA transcripts were the template for amplifying TCR beta CDR3 regions. In the first-round RT-PCR of the TCR CDR3, the HTBI primer set was used. Using its own MiXCR run on the multiplex PCR reads, TCRdb lists one record per CDR3 protein. The table has approximately 370,000 distinct CDR3 sequences, roughly 15% seen once. General study results and limits: Classification by a 13 V-J model distinguished ophthalmopathy from stable hyperthyroidism.

This clonotype was counted at least ten times. Its antigen remains unidentified. This receptor was identified in a woman aged 30 to 39 with Graves' hyperthyroidism that later progressed to Graves' ophthalmopathy. The genes are TRBV9 and TRBJ1-1; D call uncertain. Sequenced input: blood. CDR3 sequence (DNA): TGTGCCAGCAGCGTAGAGAGGGTTGGGGACACTGAAGCTTTCTTT. It is translated as CASSVERVGDTEAFF. The complete variable domain, with remaining parts taken from reference TRBV9 and TRBJ1-1, reads DSGVTQTPKHLITATGQRVTLRCSPRSGDLSVYWYQQSLDQGLQFLIQYYNGEERAKGNILERFSAQQFPDLHSELNLSSLELGDSALYFCASSVERVGDTEAFFGQGTRLTVV.